The 17 T cell receptor beta chains presented below share a single source sample, sequenced in a study of blood T cell repertoires in COVID-19. Measured with immunoSEQ multiplex PCR; TCRdb has only the in-frame clones, and not every one. The sample holds about 77,000 clones, 80% seen once. The sequenced material came from peripheral blood. These receptors were taken from a woman aged 70-85 years with acute or convalescent COVID-19.

This clone was observed a few times. The CDR3 sequence is CASNPLGHGSGPIYF. As DNA, the CDR3 is TGTGCCAGCAACCCTCTTGGACACGGGTCAGGGCCCATATATTTT. The J gene is TRBJ1-3, the V gene TRBV9, with a weak D call TRBD1 (5 bases). Trimming took 6 bases from V and 11 from J, leaving 24 bases between them. The CDR3 length is 15 residues. In germline, CDR1 is SGDLS, CDR2 YYNGEE.

Concerning this clone: Mismatch with germline at one junction end may stem from a read error. The chain uses TRBV24-1 and TRBJ1-2; D perhaps matches TRBD1 (5 bases). This CDR3 contains 12 residues. The V gene's germline CDR1 is KGHDR and CDR2 SFDVKD. The CDR3 loop is CATSEGDYGYTF. CDR3 DNA: TGTGCCACCAGTGAGGGGGACTACGGCTACACCTTC.

V and J are TRBV5-1 and TRBJ1-2; tentatively, D is TRBD1 (6 bases). The CDR3 covers 14 residues. The V end was cut by 4 bases, the J end by 4 bases, with 14 bases between. Germline V gene data show CDR1 as SGHRS and CDR2 as YFSETQ. The CDR3 DNA sequence: TGCGCCAGCAGCGGGGGGGGCCAGGGCTATGGCTACACCTTC. This codes for CASSGGGQGYGYTF.

The table lists this clone with a count of one. CDR3 protein: CASSTEENTEAFF. DNA for the CDR3: TGTGCCAGCAGTACGGAGGAGAACACTGAAGCTTTCTTT. The genes are TRBV6-5 and TRBJ1-1; D is unclear. The CDR3 extends over 13 amino acids. Germline loops: CDR1 MNHEY, CDR2 SVGAGI. V lost 5 bases to trimming and J lost 1 base, with 8 bases between them.

This clone came up once. The CDR3 nucleotides are TGTGCCAGCAGTTTCGACAGGGCCCCCTATGGCTACACCTTC. Translation: CASSFDRAPYGYTF. This chain connects TRBV6-5 to TRBJ1-2, with TRBD1 matching 7 bases. Germline V CDR1 and CDR2: MNHEY, SVGAGI. This CDR3 region has 14 residues. V shed 4 bases and J 4 bases; nucleotides not matched to a gene: 6.

The chain has TRBV4-3 and TRBJ2-7; TRBD2 matches at 7 bases. Germline CDR1 is LGHNA and CDR2 is YSLEER. CDR3 length: 15 amino acids. The V segment lost 0 bases and the J segment 3 bases; nucleotides outside the gene matches: 5. The CDR3 here is CASSQEWGGFYEQYF. As DNA, the CDR3 is TGCGCCAGCAGCCAAGAGTGGGGGGGTTTCTACGAGCAGTACTTC.

This chain connects TRBV3-1 (or the pseudogene TRBV3-2) to TRBJ2-2; 12 nucleotides agree with TRBD2. This CDR3 comprises 14 residues. Germline V CDR1 and CDR2: LGHDT, YNNKEL (reference sequence). V was pared by 4 bases and J by 6 bases, with 0 bases of the junction left unmatched. The CDR3 here is CASSPSGGAGELFF. The CDR3 nucleotides are TGTGCCAGCAGCCCTAGCGGGGGGGCCGGGGAGCTGTTTTTT.

This clone was found many times. This chain uses TRBV19 with TRBJ1-1; a weak D match, TRBD1 (6 bases). This CDR3 region has 14 residues. CDR1 is LNHDA and CDR2 is SQIVND in the germline V gene (reference sequence). V lost 3 bases, J lost 6 bases, and 14 bases lay in between. The CDR3 region is CASSIGVRGPEAFF. Written as DNA, the CDR3 is TGTGCCAGTAGTATTGGGGTCAGGGGACCTGAAGCTTTCTTT.

The chain carries TRBV6-6 and TRBJ2-3; 10 nucleotides align to TRBD2. Germline-derived CDR1 and CDR2 are MNHNY and SVGAGI (reference sequence). V lost 2 bases to trimming and J lost 8 bases; unmatched junction nucleotides: 10. The CDR3 runs 16 residues. The CDR3 nucleotides are TGTGCCAGCAGTTACCCCTTCGGAGCGGGGGGGGGTACGCAGTATTTT. Protein: CASSYPFGAGGGTQYF.

The chain carries TRBV27 and TRBJ2-3; 13 nucleotides align to TRBD2. J lost 5 bases, V lost 7 bases, and 3 bases had no gene match. The CDR3 is made up of 14 amino acids. Germline-derived CDR1 and CDR2 are MNHEY and SMNVEV (reference sequence). CDR3 in amino acids: CASMGTSGVDTQYF. CDR3 coding DNA: TGTGCCAGCATGGGGACTAGCGGGGTAGATACGCAGTATTTT.

This clone was detected ten times or more. The rearrangement joins TRBV11-2 to TRBJ2-7, with D tentatively TRBD2 (5 bases). This CDR3 has 15 residues. The V end lost 5 bases, the J end lost 0 bases, and 14 bases lay between the germline ends. Germline lookup yields CDR1 SGHAT and CDR2 FQNNGV. CDR3 in amino acids: CASSPLAYSSYEQYF. The CDR3 region has the DNA TGTGCCAGCAGCCCTTTAGCGTATAGCTCCTACGAGCAGTACTTC.

V is TRBV7-9 and J is TRBJ1-2; 7 bases agree with TRBD1. V trimming: 5 bases; J trimming: 4 bases; junction bases outside the gene matches: 13. CDR1 and CDR2 from the germline V gene are SEHNR and FQNEAQ (reference sequence). The length of the CDR3 is 16 residues. Here the CDR3 reads CASSLDRAPSRYGYTF. DNA of the CDR3: TGTGCCAGCAGCCTCGACAGGGCCCCAAGCCGCTATGGCTACACCTTC. The variable domain in full, completed from reference TRBV7-9 and TRBJ1-2, reads DTGVSQNPRHKITKRGQNVTFRCDPISEHNRLYWYRQTLGQGPEFLTYFQNEAQLEKSRLLSDRFSAERPKGSFSTLEIQRTEQGDSAMYLCASSLDRAPSRYGYTFGSGTRLTVV.

V and J are TRBV15 and TRBJ2-3; possibly TRBD2 for D (6 bases). The CDR3 is 16 amino acids. Trimming removed 2 bases at V and 2 bases at J, with 14 bases between. Germline V gives CDR1 LNHNV, CDR2 YYDKDF (reference sequence). This CDR3 is CATSRRSSGITDTQYF. Written as DNA, the CDR3 is TGTGCCACCAGCAGAAGGAGTAGCGGAATCACAGATACGCAGTATTTT.

This clone was seen once. A read error may account for a junction end that differs from germline. The chain joins TRBV6-6 to TRBJ2-4, with no clear D. The CDR3 consists of 11 residues. Germline V CDR1 and CDR2: MNHNY, SVGAGI (reference sequence). The chain's CDR3 is CATITGFLWHF. The CDR3 DNA reads TGTGCCACCATCACCGGGTTCCTGTGGCACTTC.

The chain has TRBV4-3 and TRBJ1-4; 9 bases agree with TRBD1. The CDR3 runs 14 residues. Germline V CDR1 and CDR2: LGHNA, YSLEER. V was pared by 3 bases and J by 6 bases, with 2 bases of the junction left unmatched. Here the CDR3 reads CASSQGQGHEKLFF. CDR3 DNA sequence: TGCGCCAGCAGCCAGGGACAGGGCCATGAAAAACTGTTTTTT.

This chain uses TRBV11-3 with TRBJ2-1; TRBD1 matches at 11 bases. CDR1 is SGHNT, CDR2 YENEEA, per germline. The V gene end was trimmed by 3 bases and the J gene end by 5 bases; junction bases not matched to a gene: 9. CDR3 length: 17 residues. As DNA, the CDR3 is TGTGCCAGCAGCTTTTTCGATGGGACAGGGGGGGACAATGAGCAGTTCTTC. Translating gives CASSFFDGTGGDNEQFF.

The chain is built from TRBV18 and TRBJ1-1; a weak D match, TRBD1 (6 bases). V lost 7 bases and J 0 bases, leaving 9 bases between the germline ends. Germline CDR1 is KGHSH and CDR2 is LQKENI. This CDR3 has 13 amino acids. The chain's CDR3 is CASFGQLNTEAFF. CDR3 sequence (DNA): TGTGCCAGCTTCGGACAGCTGAACACTGAAGCTTTCTTT.